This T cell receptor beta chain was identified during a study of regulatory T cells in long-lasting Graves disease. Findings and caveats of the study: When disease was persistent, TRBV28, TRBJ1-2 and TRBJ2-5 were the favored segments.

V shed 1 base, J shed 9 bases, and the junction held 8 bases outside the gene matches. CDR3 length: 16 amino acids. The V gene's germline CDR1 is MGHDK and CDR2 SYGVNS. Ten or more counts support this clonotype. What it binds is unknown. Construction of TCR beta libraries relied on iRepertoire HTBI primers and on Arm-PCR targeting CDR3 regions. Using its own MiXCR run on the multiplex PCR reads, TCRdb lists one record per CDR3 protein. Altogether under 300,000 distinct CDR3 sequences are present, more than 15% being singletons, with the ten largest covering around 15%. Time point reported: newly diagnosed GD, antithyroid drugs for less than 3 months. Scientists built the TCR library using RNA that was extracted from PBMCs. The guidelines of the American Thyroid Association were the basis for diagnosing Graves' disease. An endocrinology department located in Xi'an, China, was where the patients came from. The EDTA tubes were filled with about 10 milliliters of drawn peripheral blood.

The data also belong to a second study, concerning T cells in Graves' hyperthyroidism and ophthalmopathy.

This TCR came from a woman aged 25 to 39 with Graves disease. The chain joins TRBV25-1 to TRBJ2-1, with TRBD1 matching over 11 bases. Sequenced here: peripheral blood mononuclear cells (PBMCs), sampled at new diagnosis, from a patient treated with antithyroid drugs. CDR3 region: CASSEFGTGGSSEQFF. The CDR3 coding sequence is TGTGCCAGCAGTGAATTTGGGACAGGGGGTTCGAGTGAGCAGTTCTTC. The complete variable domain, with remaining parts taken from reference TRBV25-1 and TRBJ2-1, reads EADIYQTPRYLVIGTGKKITLECSQTMGHDKMYWYQQDPGMELHLIHYSYGVNSTEKGDLSSESTVSRIRTEHFPLTLESARPSHTSQYLCASSEFGTGGSSEQFFGPGTRLTVL.